The present entry profiles one TCR beta chain with its context. No antigen is known for it. TCRdb re-called the 5' RACE reads; one entry per CDR3 protein, DNA not given. The table for this sample gives approximately 340,000 distinct CDR3 sequences. The source of the sample is a study of monozygotic twins with inflammatory bowel disease. Broader study findings: With others, IBD patients shared fewer clonotypes than healthy twins did, especially with disease activity.

The length of the CDR3 is 17 residues. The TCR sequence derives from a human donor with ulcerative colitis or Crohn's disease, or a healthy co-twin of an affected twin (not recorded which). The genes are TRBV12-3 or TRBV12-4 and TRBJ2-6; TCRdb reports TRBD1, a call that lacks DNA to check it against. The specimen was blood. The CDR3 is CASSPTGRSSGANVLTF.